This entry concerns a single TCR beta chain. Its specificity is unknown. These data originate in a study of radiotherapy plus CTLA-4 blockade in lung cancer. General study points: In blood, tumor-derived TCR clones expanded after radiotherapy plus ipilimumab.

From germline, CDR1 is SGHRS and CDR2 YFSETQ. The V end was cut by 4 bases, the J end by 4 bases, with 11 bases between. The CDR3 length is 14 residues. The assay was immunoSEQ multiplex PCR, and TCRdb's table has in-frame clones only and misses some. Of about 87,000 clones listed, about 88% are singletons. This sequence joins TRBV5-1 and TRBJ1-4, with D perhaps matching TRBD1 (6 bases). The specimen was peripheral blood, collected from a patient treated with radiotherapy plus ipilimumab. This receptor was taken from a human donor with non-small cell lung cancer that progressed on radiotherapy plus ipilimumab. CDR3 loop: CASSTTGSNEKLFF. CDR3 sequence (DNA): TGCGCCAGCAGCACGACAGGAAGTAATGAAAAACTGTTTTTT.